The present TCR beta chain was sequenced within a study of blood T cell repertoires in COVID-19. Study-wide background: Acute and convalescent COVID-19 samples came from the United States, Italy and Spain.

Germline V lookup: CDR1 GTSNPN, CDR2 SVGIG (reference sequence). V shed 8 bases and J 4 bases; nucleotides not matched to a gene: 4. CDR3 size: 11 residues. Study processing details: Nucleated cell counts were estimated from reference gene primer amplification. The data were produced by immunoSEQ multiplex PCR, yet TCRdb's version contains in-frame clones alone and is incomplete. The V and J calls and clone size were taken over from that table, and D and trimming were inferred from the DNA. The sample has around 260,000 clones; 75% to 90% are singletons. The receptor was isolated from a woman in her thirties with active or convalescent COVID-19. Material for sequencing was peripheral blood. V usage is TRBV30 and J usage is TRBJ1-2, with TRBD1 identical over 7 bases. CDR3 region: CALRQGYGYTF. As DNA, the CDR3 is TGTGCCCTAAGACAGGGCTATGGCTACACCTTC.